This T cell receptor beta chain is from a study of T-cell memory formation after mild COVID-19. Study context: Clusters were largely donor specific.

V dropped 6 bases and J dropped 2 bases, with 16 bases sitting between them. Germline CDR1 and CDR2: MDHEN and SYDVKM. The CDR3 runs 15 residues. One entry per CDR3 protein results from TCRdb running MiXCR on the 5' RACE reads. The sample carries some 210,000 distinct CDR3 sequences, over 9.5% recorded once. Points on this clonotype: Its cognate antigen is unknown.

Study-wide findings and caveats: Later expanders leaned toward CD4+, whereas clones contracting from day 15 to 85 were balanced CD4/CD8. The finding that pre-infection memory included some responding clones suggested that cross-reactive memory joined. A second wave of clones peaked on day 37, and their SARS-CoV-2 specificity went unconfirmed.

The receptor was isolated from a man aged 18 to 30 who had mild COVID-19 (a few samples of this study predate the infection). Cell type and time point are not known. Sequences were obtained from PBMCs or a T cell subset sorted from them (not recorded which). This chain uses TRBV28 with TRBJ2-5, with D possibly being TRBD2 (7 bases). Here the CDR3 reads CASRRGGGHQETQYF. CDR3 DNA: TGTGCCAGCAGGCGGGGAGGGGGGCATCAAGAGACCCAGTACTTC.